The 25 T cell receptor beta chains given below trace back to one sample, sequenced in a study of T cell responses to AZD1222 COVID-19 vaccine. The repertoire was sequenced with immunoSEQ multiplex PCR; TCRdb's copy has only in-frame clones and lacks some. The sample yields under 200,000 clones, roughly 93% seen once. The sequenced sample was peripheral blood, obtained on day 0 of AZD1222 vaccination. Receptors originate from an adult in good health.

The genes are TRBV28 and TRBJ1-2; D gene unclear. Trimming removed 3 bases from V and 6 bases from J, with 5 bases in between. CDR1 and CDR2 from the germline V gene are MDHEN and SYDVKM. This CDR3 spans 11 amino acids. The CDR3 nucleotides read TGTGCCAGCAGTTTTTGGAATGGCTACACCTTC. It is translated as CASSFWNGYTF.

The V and J genes are TRBV2 and TRBJ2-5, with a possible D match to TRBD1 (6 bases). Trimming stripped 5 bases from V and 1 base from J, with 8 bases between. The CDR3 consists of 13 residues. CDR1 SNHLY and CDR2 FYNNEI come from the germline V gene. The CDR3 nucleotides are TGTGCCAGCAGTCGGACAGCCCAAGAGACCCAGTACTTC. Encoded protein: CASSRTAQETQYF. The whole variable domain, filled in from reference TRBV2 and TRBJ2-5, reads EPEVTQTPSHQVTQMGQEVILRCVPISNHLYFYWYRQILGQKVEFLVSFYNNEISEKSEIFDDQFSVERPDGSNFTLKIRSTKLEDSAMYFCASSRTAQETQYFGPGTRLLVL.

V is TRBV2 and J is TRBJ1-1; D may be TRBD1 (5 bases). This CDR3 spans 13 amino acids. Trimming removed 10 bases at V and 4 bases at J, with 16 bases between. Germline V gene data show CDR1 as SNHLY and CDR2 as FYNNEI. The CDR3 coding sequence is TGTGCCACCCACAGGAATGAGGTCACTGAAGCTTTCTTT. Residues: CATHRNEVTEAFF.

The genes are TRBV6-1 and TRBJ1-5; D is perhaps TRBD1 (6 bases). Germline-derived CDR1 and CDR2 are MNHNS and SASEGT. V lost 4 bases and J lost 3, with 19 bases in between. The CDR3 covers 17 residues. The CDR3 reads CASSVGGYMGNNQPQHF. The CDR3 DNA sequence: TGTGCCAGCAGTGTAGGGGGATACATGGGAAACAATCAGCCCCAGCATTTT.

This clone was seen only a few times. This chain connects TRBV2 to TRBJ2-7; D unclear. The length of the CDR3 is 13 residues. Trimming cost V 1 base and J 9 bases, with 13 bases left between them. Per germline, CDR1 SNHLY and CDR2 FYNNEI. CDR3 region: CASSEEEDVGQYF. The CDR3 DNA sequence: TGTGCCAGCAGTGAAGAGGAAGACGTCGGGCAGTACTTC.

The rearrangement uses TRBV5-1 and TRBJ2-1, with TRBD2 as a possible D gene (5 bases). Germline V gives CDR1 SGHRS, CDR2 YFSETQ. Trimming removed 2 bases from V and 7 bases from J, with 13 bases in between. The CDR3 covers 14 residues. The CDR3 sequence is CASSFGLGDNEQFF. CDR3 nucleotide sequence: TGCGCCAGCAGCTTTGGACTTGGTGATAATGAGCAGTTCTTC.

The chain links TRBV11-2 to TRBJ2-3; 10 bases fit TRBD1. V lost 5 bases to trimming and J lost 3 bases; unmatched junction nucleotides: 8. CDR1 is SGHAT, CDR2 FQNNGV, per germline. The CDR3 covers 16 residues. CDR3 residues: CASSLLTGGTTDTQYF. The DNA for the CDR3 is TGTGCCAGCAGCCTACTGACAGGGGGCACGACAGATACGCAGTATTTT.

Regarding this clone: One junction end does not reproduce the germline sequence, and a read error may be involved. The chain is built from TRBV18 and TRBJ2-2; D assignment may be TRBD1 or TRBD2 (5 bases each). The CDR3 length is 15 residues. Germline V CDR1 and CDR2: KGHSH, LQKENI. CDR3 residues: CVSSPGTGNTGELFF. As DNA, the CDR3 is TGTGTCAGCTCACCGGGAACAGGGAACACCGGGGAGCTGTTTTTT.

The chain recombines TRBV15 with TRBJ1-1; D is uncertain. The CDR3 has 13 residues. Per the germline V gene, CDR1 is LNHNV and CDR2 is YYDKDF (reference sequence). V lost 0 bases and J lost 3, with 5 bases in between. CDR3: CATSRDRDTEAFF. The CDR3 DNA reads as TGTGCCACCAGCAGAGATCGGGACACTGAAGCTTTCTTT. The full variable domain, completed using reference TRBV15 and TRBJ1-1, is DAMVIQNPRYQVTQFGKPVTLSCSQTLNHNVMYWYQQKSSQAPKLLFHYYDKDFNNEADTPDNFQSRRPNTSFCFLDIRSPGLGDTAMYLCATSRDRDTEAFFGQGTRLTVV.

The chain carries TRBV5-6 and TRBJ2-5; the D gene could be TRBD1 or TRBD2 (5 bases each). There are 17 residues in the CDR3. Trimming took off 1 base at V and 7 bases at J, with 23 bases between the two ends. Germline CDR1 SGHDT, CDR2 YYEEEE. As DNA, the CDR3 is TGTGCCAGCAGCTTGAACTGGGGGATAAAAGGAGGAGGGACCCAGTACTTC. Residues: CASSLNWGIKGGGTQYF.

The chain couples TRBV30 to TRBJ2-7, with 8 bases that match TRBD1. Germline V gene lookup returns CDR1 GTSNPN and CDR2 SVGIG (reference sequence). With V trimmed by 0 bases and J by 2 bases, 3 bases remained unmatched. The CDR3 is 14 residues long. The CDR3 is CAWSVPGGTYEQYF. CDR3 DNA: TGTGCCTGGAGTGTCCCAGGGGGCACCTACGAGCAGTACTTC.

This chain links TRBV2 with TRBJ2-3; perhaps D is TRBD1 or TRBD2 (5 bases each). From germline, CDR1 is SNHLY and CDR2 FYNNEI. The V end lost 3 bases, the J end lost 8 bases, and 21 bases lay between the germline ends. This CDR3 has 16 residues. CDR3 region: CASSEEARGPGGTQYF. CDR3 DNA: TGTGCCAGCAGTGAGGAGGCTAGGGGCCCTGGCGGTACGCAGTATTTT.

V and J are TRBV13 and TRBJ1-6; 7 positions agree with TRBD1. Germline-derived CDR1 and CDR2 are PRHDT and FYEKMQ (reference sequence). The ends lost 5 bases at V and 8 bases at J; junction bases unmatched: 9. The CDR3 contains 15 residues. CDR3 residues: CASSENRGLDSPLHF. The DNA of the CDR3 is TGTGCCAGCAGCGAGAATAGGGGGCTAGATTCACCCCTCCACTTT.

This chain connects TRBV3-1 (or the pseudogene TRBV3-2) to TRBJ2-7, with a possible D match to TRBD2 (6 bases). V lost 2 bases to trimming and J lost 2 bases, with 19 bases between them. CDR1 is LGHDT and CDR2 is YNNKEL in the germline V gene (reference sequence). This CDR3 is 17 amino acids long. CDR3 loop: CASSQTPGDPGPYEQYF. CDR3 DNA sequence: TGTGCCAGCAGCCAAACTCCGGGAGATCCGGGGCCCTACGAGCAGTACTTC.

This clone was seen a few times. The chain joins TRBV14 to TRBJ2-1; D unclear. This CDR3 has 13 amino acids. The germline gives CDR1 SGHDN, CDR2 FVKESK. V was trimmed by 1 base and J by 8 bases, leaving 9 bases between them. As DNA, the CDR3 is TGTGCCAGCAGCCAAGTGTCTTTGGATGAGCAGTTCTTC. Its translation is CASSQVSLDEQFF.

This CDR3 reads CASSQSDPYNEQFF. The CDR3 nucleotides are TGTGCCAGCTCGCAGTCGGACCCTTACAATGAGCAGTTCTTC. The V call is TRBV18, the J call TRBJ2-1; D remains ambiguous. The ends were cut back, 6 bases at V and 4 bases at J, with 13 bases in the middle. The CDR3 covers 14 residues. Germline values: CDR1 KGHSH, CDR2 LQKENI.

J is TRBJ1-2 and V is TRBV6-1; no clear D. CDR1 is MNHNS and CDR2 is SASEGT in the germline V gene. CDR3 length: 14 amino acids. V lost 1 base and J lost 5, with 11 bases in between. Here the CDR3 DNA reads TGTGCCAGCAGTGAAGGGTTTGGTCAGTATGGCTACACCTTC. It encodes CASSEGFGQYGYTF.

This clone was picked up one time. The chain uses TRBV2 and TRBJ1-1; unclear D gene. V dropped 6 bases and J dropped 2 bases, with 13 bases sitting between them. The CDR3 is 14 residues long. CDR1 is SNHLY, CDR2 FYNNEI, per germline. CDR3 nucleotide sequence: TGTGCCAGCAGCCTACTGAGTGGAAACACTGAAGCTTTCTTT. Encoded protein: CASSLLSGNTEAFF.

The chain combines TRBV6-5 with TRBJ1-1, with D unclear. The germline V gene has CDR1 MNHEY and CDR2 SVGAGI. V was pared by 2 bases and J by 3 bases, with 10 bases between. The CDR3 runs to 14 residues. DNA of the CDR3: TGTGCCAGCAGTTACCATGGGCAGGACACTGAAGCTTTCTTT. Protein: CASSYHGQDTEAFF.

V and J are TRBV27 and TRBJ2-7, with D possibly matching TRBD2 (6 bases). The CDR3 is made up of 16 amino acids. V was cut by 2 bases and J by 6 bases, with 20 bases left in between. CDR1 and CDR2 (germline): MNHEY, SMNVEV (reference sequence). In DNA form, the CDR3 reads TGTGCCAGCAGTTTAACGGTCGTGGGGGGTCAAGGCGAGCAGTACTTC. Its protein product is CASSLTVVGGQGEQYF.

This chain uses TRBV11-1 with TRBJ2-1, with TRBD2 matching over 8 bases. Trimming removed 3 bases from V and 7 bases from J; junction bases left unmatched: 8. The CDR3 is 15 residues long. Per the germline V gene, CDR1 is SGHAT and CDR2 is FQDESV (reference sequence). In nucleotides, the CDR3 is TGTGCCAGCAGCTTCAGAGCGGGAGAGATTAATGAGCAGTTCTTC. As protein: CASSFRAGEINEQFF.

The chain carries TRBV11-2 and TRBJ2-1; weak D call: TRBD2 (7 bases). Trimming took 4 bases from V and 8 from J, leaving 15 bases between them. The CDR3 has 14 amino acids. The germline V gene encodes CDR1 SGHAT and CDR2 FQNNGV. For the CDR3, the DNA is TGTGCCAGCAGCTCCCCCCGGGGGGCGCATGAGCAGTTCTTC. Its translation is CASSSPRGAHEQFF.

This chain uses TRBV19 with TRBJ1-3; 7 bases align to TRBD1. CDR1 and CDR2 from the germline V gene are LNHDA and SQIVND (reference sequence). The CDR3 is made up of 14 amino acids. The V gene end was trimmed by 8 bases and the J gene end by 2 bases; junction bases not matched to a gene: 6. CDR3 nucleotide sequence: TGTGCCAGTGTCAGGGGGACGGCTGGAAACACCATATATTTT. Amino acids: CASVRGTAGNTIYF. Full variable domain (missing parts from reference TRBV19 and TRBJ1-3): DGGITQSPKYLFRKEGQNVTLSCEQNLNHDAMYWYRQDPGQGLRLIYYSQIVNDFQKGDIAEGYSVSREKKESFPLTVTSAQKNPTAFYLCASVRGTAGNTIYFGEGSWLTVV.

V usage is TRBV5-4 and J usage is TRBJ1-6; D uncertain. Germline assignment: CDR1 SGHNT and CDR2 YYREEE (reference sequence). V dropped 7 bases and J dropped 7 bases, with 15 bases sitting between them. This CDR3 comprises 14 residues. The CDR3: CASFNQVLNSPLHF. Written as DNA, the CDR3 is TGTGCCAGCTTTAACCAGGTGCTCAATTCACCCCTCCACTTT.

The genes are TRBV27 and TRBJ1-1, with a tentative D call TRBD1 (6 bases). The germline V gene encodes CDR1 MNHEY and CDR2 SMNVEV (reference sequence). CDR3 length: 15 residues. The V and J ends lost 4 bases and 5 bases respectively, with 17 bases between them. The CDR3 sequence is CASSYGGGWSTEAFF. The CDR3 DNA reads as TGTGCCAGCAGTTACGGGGGCGGATGGTCGACTGAAGCTTTCTTT.